This TCR beta chain was captured in a study of T cell repertoires in cytomegalovirus infection. Study summary: The authors used CMV epitopes that were HLA-C-restricted (recently identified) and HLA-B-restricted (well studied). It was the public TCR beta signatures that indicated both CMV infection and matching HLA type.

TCRdb passed the reads through MiXCR, listing each CDR3 protein once. The data show roughly 990,000 distinct CDR3 sequences, with more than 25% seen just once and about 14% held by the top ten. This clonotype has just a few counts. The antigen is undetermined. Study-level points and caveats: Clonotypes of TCR beta that were HLA-C-restricted and CMV-specific dominated the ex vivo response. Carriage of CMV together with the relevant HLA was identifiable through cumulative public TCR beta family frequency.

Looked up from germline, CDR1 is SGHNT and CDR2 is YYREEE (reference sequence). V lost 3 bases and J lost 0, with 9 bases in between. This CDR3 has 14 amino acids. The chain combines TRBV5-4 with TRBJ2-5, with D possibly TRBD2 on 6 matching bases. Sequenced here: cultured CD8+ T cells from PBMCs, sampled from culture after CMV antigen stimulation. This clonotype originated in a human donor in good health (CMV status not recorded). Some clones in this sample may be carry-over from other donors' samples. For the CDR3, the DNA is TGTGCCAGCAGCTCCGGGGACTACCAAGAGACCCAGTACTTC. This translates into CASSSGDYQETQYF.